The 21 T cell receptor beta chains reported below all come from one sample, sequenced in a study of PD-L1 blockade in urothelial cancer. The protocol was immunoSEQ multiplex PCR, while the TCRdb copy is restricted to in-frame clones and leaves out a portion. Altogether around 57,000 clones are present, around four fifths being singletons, with the ten largest covering 1.6%. Regarding time point: pretreatment peripheral blood. Sequenced material: PBMCs, taken around atezolizumab (anti-PD-L1) treatment. The receptors originated from a man aged 65 to 85 with urothelial cancer.

The rearrangement uses TRBV11-2 and TRBJ2-3; 7 positions agree with TRBD1. CDR3 length equals 14 residues. Germline values: CDR1 SGHAT, CDR2 FQNNGV. The V gene end was trimmed by 5 bases and the J gene end by 1 base; junction bases not matched to a gene: 3. The CDR3 sequence is CASSPGTGTDTQYF. The CDR3 DNA reads TGTGCCAGCAGCCCCGGGACAGGCACAGATACGCAGTATTTT. Drawing the rest from reference TRBV11-2 and TRBJ2-3, the complete variable domain is EAGVAQSPRYKIIEKRQSVAFWCNPISGHATLYWYQQILGQGPKLLIQFQNNGVVDDSQLPKDRFSAERLKGVDSTLKIQPAKLEDSAVYLCASSPGTGTDTQYFGPGTRLTVL.

This chain links TRBV11-2 with TRBJ2-3; D not certain. V lost 5 bases, J lost 2 bases, and 8 bases lay in between. This CDR3 spans 13 amino acids. Germline CDR1 SGHAT, CDR2 FQNNGV. CDR3 loop: CASSPTATDTQYF. The CDR3 region has the DNA TGTGCCAGCAGCCCTACCGCCACAGATACGCAGTATTTT. Drawing the rest from reference TRBV11-2 and TRBJ2-3, the complete variable domain is EAGVAQSPRYKIIEKRQSVAFWCNPISGHATLYWYQQILGQGPKLLIQFQNNGVVDDSQLPKDRFSAERLKGVDSTLKIQPAKLEDSAVYLCASSPTATDTQYFGPGTRLTVL.

The chain uses TRBV7-9 and TRBJ2-2; D might be TRBD1 (6 bases). Germline assignment: CDR1 SEHNR and CDR2 FQNEAQ (reference sequence). The CDR3 contains 16 residues. V was pared by 5 bases and J by 0 bases, with 13 bases between. The CDR3 spells CASSKQQGPNTGELFF. In DNA, the CDR3 is TGTGCCAGCAGCAAGCAACAGGGTCCGAACACCGGGGAGCTGTTTTTT. The entire variable domain, with the rest obtained from reference TRBV7-9 and TRBJ2-2, is as follows: DTGVSQNPRHKITKRGQNVTFRCDPISEHNRLYWYRQTLGQGPEFLTYFQNEAQLEKSRLLSDRFSAERPKGSFSTLEIQRTEQGDSAMYLCASSKQQGPNTGELFFGEGSRLTVL.

V and J are TRBV11-1 and TRBJ1-2; a possible D gene is TRBD1 (5 bases). Germline lookup yields CDR1 SGHAT and CDR2 FQDESV (reference sequence). The CDR3 spans 15 residues. With 1 base removed from V and 5 bases from J, the gap between germline ends came to 14 bases. The CDR3 spells CASSLERQGRYGYTF. Written as DNA, the CDR3 is TGTGCCAGCAGCTTAGAGAGGCAGGGAAGATATGGCTACACCTTC.

This clone was found a few times. This chain uses TRBV30 with TRBJ2-7; no reliable D call. V lost 2 bases and J 4 bases, leaving 9 bases between the germline ends. This CDR3 has 12 amino acids. CDR1 is GTSNPN and CDR2 is SVGIG in the germline V gene (reference sequence). For the CDR3, the DNA is TGTGCCTGGAGTCATACAGCATACGAGCAGTACTTC. Translated: CAWSHTAYEQYF.

V is TRBV29-1 and J is TRBJ2-5, with D perhaps matching TRBD1 (5 bases). The CDR3 loop spans 14 amino acids. Trimming cost V 4 bases and J 5 bases, with 17 bases left between them. Germline loops: CDR1 SQVTM, CDR2 ANQGSEA. The CDR3 DNA reads as TGCAGCGTTGGTAGGGCCAGGGCCGGGGAGACCCAGTACTTC. It specifies CSVGRARAGETQYF.

This clone was recorded only once. The chain couples TRBV6-5 to TRBJ2-7; TRBD1 agrees at 9 bases. Germline lookup yields CDR1 MNHEY and CDR2 SVGAGI. This CDR3 has 15 amino acids. V gave up 5 bases and J gave up 1 base; unmatched junction bases: 6. The CDR3 nucleotides are TGTGCCAGCAGTACTACAGGGGGCGCGTCCTACGAGCAGTACTTC. This encodes CASSTTGGASYEQYF.

The chain combines TRBV28 with TRBJ1-4; the match to TRBD1 covers 7 bases. With 5 bases clipped from V and 7 bases from J, the junction kept 19 bases outside the gene matches. CDR1 is MDHEN, CDR2 SYDVKM, per germline. This CDR3 has 18 residues. CDR3 residues: CASSPSLTYRGSGEKLFF. DNA for the CDR3: TGTGCCAGCAGTCCGTCACTAACTTACAGGGGATCAGGTGAAAAACTGTTTTTT.

The count of this clone is one. The chain carries TRBV4-2 and TRBJ1-2, with D possibly being TRBD1 (5 bases). V dropped 0 bases and J dropped 0 bases, with 17 bases sitting between them. The CDR3 contains 18 residues. Germline CDR1 reads LGHNA; CDR2 reads YNFKEQ. The CDR3: CASSQEFVRVAANYGYTF. The CDR3 DNA follows: TGTGCCAGCAGCCAAGAATTCGTCAGGGTGGCGGCTAACTATGGCTACACCTTC.

The CDR3: CASSQEGRGTEAFF. In DNA form, the CDR3 reads TGTGCCAGCAGCCAAGAGGGTCGGGGGACTGAAGCTTTCTTT. V usage is TRBV4-2 and J usage is TRBJ1-1, with D perhaps matching TRBD1 (5 bases). The germline V gene encodes CDR1 LGHNA and CDR2 YNFKEQ. V gave up 0 bases and J gave up 5 bases, with 10 bases separating them. This CDR3 has 14 residues.

The chain is built from TRBV14 and TRBJ2-1, with 8 nucleotides matching TRBD2. Germline V gene data show CDR1 as SGHDN and CDR2 as FVKESK. The CDR3 runs to 14 residues. The V and J ends lost 0 bases and 14 bases, in that order; junction bases with no gene match: 9. The CDR3 loop is CASSQDLDGRAEFF. CDR3 nucleotides: TGTGCCAGCAGCCAAGATCTGGACGGGAGGGCGGAGTTCTTC.

CDR3 sequence reads: CASRLTGGAETQYF. Here the CDR3 DNA reads TGCGCCAGCAGATTAACAGGGGGCGCGGAGACCCAGTACTTC. The chain uses TRBV10-2 and TRBJ2-5, with 9 bases identical to TRBD1. The length of the CDR3 is 14 residues. Germline loops: CDR1 WSHSY, CDR2 SAAADI. Trimming took 6 bases from V and 5 from J; bases not matched to a gene: 7.

The V and J genes are TRBV7-8 and TRBJ1-4, with 11 bases aligning to TRBD1. J gave up 6 bases and V 1 base, and 4 bases lay outside the gene matches. Germline V CDR1 and CDR2: SGHVS, FQNEAQ. This CDR3 is 16 amino acids long. The CDR3, as DNA: TGTGCCAGCAGCTTAGGTTGGGGACAGGGGGATGAAAAACTGTTTTTT. Protein sequence: CASSLGWGQGDEKLFF.

The chain employs TRBV7-3 and TRBJ2-2, with D maybe TRBD1 (6 bases). The CDR3 length is 17 residues. Trimming removed 0 bases from V and 4 bases from J, with 15 bases in between. Germline V lookup: CDR1 SGHTA, CDR2 FQGTGA. This chain's CDR3 is CASSLTGQGKVTGELFF. CDR3 bases: TGTGCCAGCAGCTTAACCGGCCAGGGGAAGGTCACCGGGGAGCTGTTTTTT.

This clone has a single count. The rearrangement links TRBV12-5 to TRBJ2-1; TRBD2 aligns across 7 bases. After removal of 0 bases from V and 4 bases from J, the junction contained 15 bases not matched to a gene. The germline gives CDR1 LGHNT, CDR2 FRNRAP. The CDR3 has 19 amino acids. Here the CDR3 DNA reads TGTGCTAGTGGTTTGGTACGCAACCTTAGGCGGGAGAGGTACAATGAGCAGTTCTTC. Amino acid sequence: CASGLVRNLRRERYNEQFF.

CDR3 region: CASSMGRSGANVLTF. DNA of the CDR3: TGTGCCAGCAGCATGGGGCGCTCTGGGGCCAACGTCCTGACTTTC. The rearrangement links TRBV7-3 to TRBJ2-6, with D possibly being TRBD1 (5 bases). This CDR3 has 15 amino acids. The V end lost 5 bases, the J end lost 0 bases, and 8 bases lay between the germline ends. Germline V gene lookup returns CDR1 SGHTA and CDR2 FQGTGA. Together with reference TRBV7-3 and TRBJ2-6, the CDR3 gives the full variable domain: GAGVSQTPSNKVTEKGKYVELRCDPISGHTALYWYRQSLGQGPEFLIYFQGTGAADDSGLPNDRFFAVRPEGSVSTLKIQRTERGDSAVYLCASSMGRSGANVLTFGAGSRLTVL.

J is TRBJ1-4 and V is TRBV7-2; D is possibly TRBD1 (6 bases). Germline assignment: CDR1 SGHTA and CDR2 FQGNSA. The CDR3 is made up of 15 amino acids. Trimming stripped 6 bases from V and 5 bases from J, with 16 bases between. The CDR3 loop is CASSSLGGTNEKLFF. The DNA of the CDR3 is TGTGCCAGCAGTAGTCTGGGAGGGACAAATGAAAAACTGTTTTTT.

This sequence joins TRBV7-2 and TRBJ2-7, with D unclear. Per the germline V gene, CDR1 is SGHTA and CDR2 is FQGNSA. The CDR3 has 15 residues. V was shortened by 2 bases and J by 0 bases, with 11 bases between the two germline ends. The CDR3 bases are TGTGCCAGCAGCTTATCAAGCGCCCGCTCCTACGAGCAGTACTTC. Protein sequence: CASSLSSARSYEQYF.

The V and J genes are TRBV19 and TRBJ2-2; 7 bases agree with TRBD2. Germline CDR1 reads LNHDA; CDR2 reads SQIVND (reference sequence). This CDR3 has 13 amino acids. V gave up 3 bases and J gave up 6 bases; unmatched junction bases: 1. This CDR3 is CASSMGGAGELFF. The CDR3 coding sequence is TGTGCCAGTAGTATGGGGGGGGCCGGGGAGCTGTTTTTT.

V and J are TRBV5-5 and TRBJ2-7; unclear D gene. There are 14 residues in the CDR3. Germline CDR1 SGHKS, CDR2 YYEKEE (reference sequence). The V end lost 0 bases, the J end lost 4 bases, and 11 bases lay between the germline ends. The CDR3 sequence: CASSLAPQNYEQYF. For the CDR3, the DNA is TGTGCCAGCAGCTTGGCCCCCCAAAATTACGAGCAGTACTTC.

V gene TRBV9 combines with J gene TRBJ2-1, with 7 nucleotides matching TRBD2. This CDR3 contains 16 residues. The V segment lost 3 bases and the J segment 5 bases; nucleotides outside the gene matches: 11. Germline-derived CDR1 and CDR2 are SGDLS and YYNGEE. CDR3 nucleotides: TGTGCCAGCAGCGCTAGGAGGGCGGGAGACCACAATGAGCAGTTCTTC. Protein product: CASSARRAGDHNEQFF.